The clone carrying this T cell receptor (beta chain) has a count of ten or more. Its matching antigen is unknown. The sample originates from a study of T-cell reconstitution after alpha-beta-depleted transplantation in children. During its preparation, the TCRbeta library received unique molecular identifiers. TCRdb re-analysed the PCR reads in MiXCR, keeping a single row per CDR3 protein. The data show approximately 500,000 distinct CDR3 sequences, 10% to 13% seen once. Study results and limitations: In patients about two months after transplant, alpha-beta T cells reportedly arose from several hundred expanded graft clones. Several patients had high TCRbeta diversity at day 60; it came from surviving recipient T cells and thymic progenitors. Newly produced T cells mostly provided counts and TCRbeta diversity after one year, as hyperexpanded clones declined.

Germline values: CDR1 SNHLY, CDR2 FYNNEI. The CDR3 is 13 residues long. V dropped 8 bases and J dropped 0 bases, with 8 bases sitting between them. This sequence originates from a child aged 2-15 years with inherited bone marrow failure, due to receive a stem cell transplant. Material: PBMCs, obtained before TCRalphabeta/CD19-depleted stem cell transplant. This chain links TRBV2 with TRBJ2-4; D ambiguous. This chain's CDR3 is CASEALAKNIQYF. The CDR3 DNA sequence: TGTGCCAGCGAGGCACTAGCCAAAAACATTCAGTACTTC.